The 30 T cell receptor beta chains reported below all come from one sample, sequenced in a study of T cells in Graves' hyperthyroidism and ophthalmopathy. What was amplified from RNA transcripts were TCR beta CDR3 regions. Using the HTBI primer set, a first-round RT-PCR was run on the TCR CDR3. TCRdb reprocessed the multiplex PCR reads with MiXCR, giving one entry per CDR3 protein. The sample carries 300,000 to 400,000 distinct CDR3 sequences, approximately 15% recorded once. Material: blood. Receptors were obtained from a woman aged 55-75 years with Graves' hyperthyroidism.

The chain has TRBV5-5 and TRBJ2-5, with D hard to call. CDR3 length: 14 amino acids. In germline, CDR1 is SGHKS, CDR2 YYEKEE (reference sequence). V gave up 2 bases and J gave up 9 bases, with 17 bases separating them. The CDR3 DNA reads TGTGCCAGCAGCTTTTGGAGCCCCGCAAGTGCCCAGTACTTC. As protein: CASSFWSPASAQYF.

This clonotype was counted many times. The chain links TRBV2 to TRBJ1-4; TRBD1 agrees at 7 bases. This CDR3 contains 15 residues. CDR1 and CDR2 (germline): SNHLY, FYNNEI. The V gene end was trimmed by 5 bases and the J gene end by 2 bases; junction bases not matched to a gene: 5. The CDR3 loop is CASSLGGRTNEKLFF. In DNA form, the CDR3 reads TGTGCCAGCAGTTTAGGGGGCCGCACTAATGAAAAACTGTTTTTT.

This clonotype turned up a few times. The J gene is TRBJ1-1, the V gene TRBV20-1, with TRBD1 matching 8 bases. The J segment lost 4 bases and the V segment lost 5 bases, leaving 3 bases of the junction unmatched. The germline V gene encodes CDR1 DFQATT and CDR2 SNEGSKA (reference sequence). This CDR3 comprises 12 residues. The CDR3 coding sequence is TGCAGTGCTCTACAGGGGGTCACTGAAGCTTTCTTT. Protein sequence: CSALQGVTEAFF.

This clonotype has a count of ten or more. The J gene is TRBJ2-7, the V gene TRBV5-1; D might be TRBD1 or TRBD2, each matching 5 bases. Germline V lookup: CDR1 SGHRS, CDR2 YFSETQ. Deletions cut 2 bases from V and 5 bases from J, with 8 bases between. The CDR3 has 12 amino acids. CDR3 amino acids: CASSFVGDEQYF. In DNA, the CDR3 is TGCGCCAGCAGCTTCGTGGGGGACGAGCAGTACTTC.

J is TRBJ2-2 and V is TRBV4-2; D may be TRBD2 (7 bases). In germline, CDR1 is LGHNA, CDR2 YNFKEQ. V lost 6 bases to trimming and J lost 6 bases, with 17 bases between them. This CDR3 spans 15 amino acids. This CDR3 reads CASSQGTTAAGELFF. The CDR3 DNA reads TGTGCCAGCAGTCAGGGGACTACGGCCGCCGGGGAGCTGTTTTTT.

The chain couples TRBV6-5 to TRBJ2-1, with no clear D. This CDR3 region has 15 residues. CDR1 MNHEY and CDR2 SVGAGI come from the germline V gene. V lost 0 bases, J lost 6 bases, and 12 bases lay in between. CDR3 in amino acids: CASSYSSRFVNEQFF. CDR3 DNA sequence: TGTGCCAGCAGTTACTCGAGCCGCTTTGTCAATGAGCAGTTCTTC.

The chain couples TRBV30 to TRBJ1-1; D perhaps matches TRBD1 (6 bases). This CDR3 has 12 amino acids. V lost 5 bases, J lost 4 bases, and 11 bases lay in between. Germline CDR1 and CDR2: GTSNPN and SVGIG (reference sequence). The CDR3 bases are TGTGCCTGGCTACCCAGGGGCACTGAAGCTTTCTTT. Translating gives CAWLPRGTEAFF.

V usage is TRBV6-5 and J usage is TRBJ2-5; the D gene is possibly TRBD1 (5 bases). Trimming removed 2 bases at V and 7 bases at J, with 17 bases between. The CDR3 has 15 residues. The V gene's germline CDR1 is MNHEY and CDR2 SVGAGI. CDR3 DNA sequence: TGTGCCAGCAGTTACCCCGACAGTTTTGTCGGGACCCAGTACTTC. It encodes CASSYPDSFVGTQYF.

This clonotype was seen a handful of times. The rearrangement joins TRBV6-1 to TRBJ1-5, with 7 bases fitting TRBD1. V lost 4 bases, J lost 6 bases, and 12 bases stayed unmatched. The length of the CDR3 is 16 residues. The germline gives CDR1 MNHNS, CDR2 SASEGT. The CDR3 loop reads CASSVQTGRVGQPQHF. The CDR3 nucleotides are TGTGCCAGCAGTGTTCAGACAGGGCGTGTAGGTCAGCCCCAGCATTTT.

This clonotype has ten or more counts. This rearrangement joins TRBV29-1 to TRBJ1-1; the D is unclear. Trimming removed 6 bases from V and 2 bases from J, with 13 bases in between. CDR1 and CDR2 (germline): SQVTM, ANQGSEA. The CDR3 length is 13 residues. This CDR3 reads CSVLQVINTEAFF. CDR3 coding DNA: TGCAGCGTCCTCCAGGTGATTAACACTGAAGCTTTCTTT.

This clonotype occurred many times. This chain links TRBV19 with TRBJ2-7; the match to TRBD1 covers 11 bases. The trim removed 10 bases at V and 4 bases at J, leaving 3 bases unmatched. The CDR3 has 12 amino acids. From germline, CDR1 is LNHDA and CDR2 SQIVND (reference sequence). The CDR3 sequence: CATGDRGYEQYF. The CDR3 DNA reads as TGTGCCACCGGGGACAGGGGGTACGAGCAGTACTTC.

This clonotype appeared many times. V is TRBV20-1 and J is TRBJ1-1; D gene unclear. CDR3 length: 13 amino acids. V was pared by 2 bases and J by 1 base, with 8 bases between. The germline CDR1 and CDR2 sequences are DFQATT and SNEGSKA (reference sequence). The CDR3 loop is CSARRDGNTEAFF. CDR3 sequence (DNA): TGCAGTGCTAGAAGAGACGGGAACACTGAAGCTTTCTTT.

This clonotype was detected many times. This chain uses TRBV5-4 with TRBJ2-1, with D hard to call. This CDR3 has 14 residues. Trimming shortened V by 0 bases and J by 3 bases, and 7 bases separated the two germline ends. Germline V gene sequence: CDR1 SGHNT, CDR2 YYREEE (reference sequence). CDR3 residues: CASSLGLDYNEQFF. The CDR3 DNA sequence: TGTGCCAGCAGCTTGGGGCTAGACTACAATGAGCAGTTCTTC. Full variable domain (missing parts from reference TRBV5-4 and TRBJ2-1): ETGVTQSPTHLIKTRGQQVTLRCSSQSGHNTVSWYQQALGQGPQFIFQYYREEENGRGNFPPRFSGLQFPNYSSELNVNALELDDSALYLCASSLGLDYNEQFFGPGTRLTVL.

This clonotype was recorded many times. V and J are TRBV28 and TRBJ2-3, with a possible D match to TRBD1 (6 bases). Germline V lookup: CDR1 MDHEN, CDR2 SYDVKM. The CDR3 is 14 residues long. Trimming shortened V by 8 bases and J by 0 bases, and 12 bases separated the two germline ends. The DNA of the CDR3 is TGTGCCAGCGGACAGCCCCATAGCACAGATACGCAGTATTTT. Amino acid sequence: CASGQPHSTDTQYF.

This clonotype has only a few counts. The V and J genes are TRBV6-9 and TRBJ1-1; D is uncertain. Germline CDR1 reads MNHGY; CDR2 reads SVAAGI. This CDR3 is built from 12 residues. Trimming removed 0 bases from V and 8 bases from J, with 7 bases in between. CDR3 sequence reads: CASSYSTTEAFF. CDR3 DNA sequence: TGTGCCAGCAGTTATTCAACTACGGAAGCTTTCTTT.

About this clonotype itself: A read error is possible here, since a much larger clone lies one base away. The rearrangement joins TRBV3-1 to TRBJ1-3; D possibly corresponds to TRBD1 (5 bases). Between the trimmed V and J ends, which lost 1 base and 2 bases, there was a span of 9 bases. The CDR3 totals 15 residues. Germline CDR1 LGHDT, CDR2 YNNKEL (reference sequence). This CDR3 reads CASSQGPGAGNTIYF. The CDR3 DNA sequence: TGTGCCAGCAGCCAAGGGCCGGGGGCTGGAAACACCATATATTTT.

Concerning this clonotype itself: A single base separates this from a much larger clone, so it may be a read error. V and J are TRBV7-9 and TRBJ2-7; tentative D call: TRBD1 (8 bases). The CDR3 has 14 amino acids. CDR1 SEHNR and CDR2 FQNEAQ come from the germline V gene (reference sequence). The CDR3 loop reads CAGSQQGGSYEQYF. In nucleotides, the CDR3 is TGTGCCGGCAGCCAACAGGGGGGGTCCTACGAGCAGTACTTC.

This clonotype was counted ten times or more. V gene TRBV24-1 combines with J gene TRBJ2-1; 7 nucleotides align to TRBD1. The ends lost 5 bases at V and 0 bases at J; junction bases unmatched: 3. CDR3 length: 15 residues. CDR1 is KGHDR and CDR2 is SFDVKD in the germline V gene. CDR3 sequence: CATSATGYSYNEQFF. CDR3 nucleotide sequence: TGTGCCACCAGTGCGACAGGGTACTCCTACAATGAGCAGTTCTTC.

This clonotype appeared a few times. A much larger clone is a single base away; this may be a read error. The chain couples TRBV28 to TRBJ2-5; 7 nucleotides align to TRBD1. CDR3 length: 13 residues. V was pared by 6 bases and J by 9 bases, with 10 bases of the junction left unmatched. Germline V CDR1 and CDR2: MDHEN, SYDVKM. The CDR3 DNA is TGTGCCAGCAGCGGTACAGGGGTCGAGGCCCAGTACTTC. Translated, it gives CASSGTGVEAQYF.

This clonotype has at least ten counts. The chain combines TRBV7-9 with TRBJ2-1; D is unclear. CDR1 is SEHNR and CDR2 is FQNEAQ in the germline V gene (reference sequence). The CDR3 runs to 12 residues. V lost 5 bases, J lost 3 bases, and 5 bases lay in between. The CDR3 reads CASSPNYNEQFF. DNA of the CDR3: TGTGCCAGCAGCCCTAACTACAATGAGCAGTTCTTC.

This clonotype turned up a few times. V usage is TRBV7-3 and J usage is TRBJ2-2, with 9 bases lining up with TRBD1. Germline-derived CDR1 and CDR2 are SGHTA and FQGTGA. This CDR3 is 17 amino acids long. V gave up 4 bases and J gave up 4 bases; unmatched junction bases: 10. The CDR3 reads CASSWYTGGGITGELFF. CDR3 in DNA: TGTGCCAGCAGCTGGTACACAGGGGGCGGGATCACCGGGGAGCTGTTTTTT.

In its sample, this clonotype was seen many times. The J gene is TRBJ2-1, the V gene TRBV27, with 13 bases aligning to TRBD2. This CDR3 region has 15 residues. The V and J ends lost 3 bases and 9 bases, in that order; junction bases with no gene match: 5. In germline, CDR1 is MNHEY, CDR2 SMNVEV (reference sequence). The CDR3 reads CASSFRLAGGGEQFF. In DNA form, the CDR3 reads TGTGCCAGCAGTTTCCGACTAGCGGGAGGAGGTGAGCAGTTCTTC.

This clonotype occurred many times. The V and J genes are TRBV14 and TRBJ2-7, with TRBD2 matching over 8 bases. There are 15 residues in the CDR3. With V trimmed by 4 bases and J by 3 bases, 8 bases remained unmatched. Looked up from germline, CDR1 is SGHDN and CDR2 is FVKESK. The CDR3 spells CASSRDGTRRYEQYF. The DNA for the CDR3 is TGTGCCAGCAGCCGCGACGGGACTAGACGCTACGAGCAGTACTTC.

About this clonotype: Likely a read error: the CDR3 ends without its conserved phenylalanine or tryptophan. The chain carries TRBV5-4 and TRBJ2-7, with 9 bases matching TRBD1. The CDR3 extends over 14 amino acids. V shed 8 bases and J 5 bases; nucleotides not matched to a gene: 11. Germline V gene data show CDR1 as SGHNT and CDR2 as YYREEE (reference sequence). CDR3 DNA sequence: TGTGCCAGTTCCCGGAACAGGGGGCGCGACGAGCAGTACTCC. Its translation: CASSRNRGRDEQYS.

This clonotype was observed at least ten times. This chain uses TRBV10-2 with TRBJ1-1; the D gene is possibly TRBD1 (6 bases). Germline-derived CDR1 and CDR2 are WSHSY and SAAADI. This CDR3 has 15 residues. Trimming cost V 10 bases and J 1 base, with 19 bases left between them. The CDR3 region is CATRAPDRQNTEAFF. The CDR3 bases are TGCGCCACCCGAGCCCCTGACAGGCAGAACACTGAAGCTTTCTTT.

This clonotype occurred once. The chain recombines TRBV29-1 with TRBJ2-7; perhaps TRBD1 as D (5 bases). The CDR3 runs 12 residues. V dropped 4 bases and J dropped 5 bases, with 12 bases sitting between them. From germline, CDR1 is SQVTM and CDR2 ANQGSEA. Written as DNA, the CDR3 is TGCAGCGTTGTGGGGCTCCGTGACGAGCAGTACTTC. This sequence encodes CSVVGLRDEQYF.

This clonotype was found many times. The chain is built from TRBV4-1 and TRBJ2-2; the D gene is possibly TRBD2 (6 bases). V gave up 6 bases and J gave up 3 bases, with 17 bases separating them. The CDR3 runs 16 residues. Germline V CDR1 and CDR2: MGHRA, YSYEKL. CDR3 region: CASRPTGLSHTGELFF. Written as DNA, the CDR3 is TGCGCCAGCAGGCCGACGGGACTTAGCCACACCGGGGAGCTGTTTTTT.

This clonotype has at least ten counts. V and J are TRBV29-1 and TRBJ2-7; D is perhaps TRBD1 (6 bases). Germline lookup yields CDR1 SQVTM and CDR2 ANQGSEA. The CDR3 is 12 residues long. V dropped 1 base and J dropped 5 bases, with 9 bases sitting between them. The CDR3 is CSVEANRDEQYF. Here the CDR3 DNA reads TGCAGCGTTGAAGCAAACAGGGACGAGCAGTACTTC.

Of note for this clonotype: Because the CDR3 is missing its conserved closing phenylalanine or tryptophan, this is likely a read error. V usage is TRBV29-1 and J usage is TRBJ2-7, with D uncertain. The CDR3 has 15 residues. Trimming took 0 bases from V and 3 from J, leaving 15 bases between them. Germline V CDR1 and CDR2: SQVTM, ANQGSEA. CDR3 nucleotide sequence: TGCAGCGTTGAAGAGCCCGGACGCACGGACTACGAGCAGTACTCC. Protein product: CSVEEPGRTDYEQYS.

This clonotype has a count of ten or more. This rearrangement joins TRBV19 to TRBJ1-1; 12 bases match TRBD1. This CDR3 is 17 amino acids long. The V and J ends lost 7 bases and 0 bases, in that order; junction bases with no gene match: 9. CDR1 and CDR2 from the germline V gene are LNHDA and SQIVND (reference sequence). The CDR3 DNA sequence: TGTGCCAGTAAGATTTCGGGACAGGGGGCCTTGAACACTGAAGCTTTCTTT. Protein product: CASKISGQGALNTEAFF. The entire variable domain, with the rest obtained from reference TRBV19 and TRBJ1-1, is as follows: DGGITQSPKYLFRKEGQNVTLSCEQNLNHDAMYWYRQDPGQGLRLIYYSQIVNDFQKGDIAEGYSVSREKKESFPLTVTSAQKNPTAFYLCASKISGQGALNTEAFFGQGTRLTVV.